This T cell receptor beta chain was identified in a study of T cell responses to AZD1222 COVID-19 vaccine. Findings and limits, study-wide: Increased Spike-specific TCR breadth and depth were observed after two AZD1222 doses. Across spike, vaccine-associated CD4 TCRs were found, dominant at 160-218 and 743-854.

On this clone itself: Its antigen is not known.

CDR3 length: 13 amino acids. V lost 5 bases to trimming and J lost 0 bases, with 4 bases between them. Germline CDR1 and CDR2: LNHDA and SQIVND (reference sequence). TCRdb's table, derived via immunoSEQ multiplex PCR, lists solely in-frame clones and lacks some. The sample carries over 60,000 clones, around 86% recorded once. The sequencing used peripheral blood, collected on day 0 of AZD1222 vaccination. The chain joins TRBV19 to TRBJ1-4; D is unclear. This sequence originates from an adult in good health. The CDR3 DNA reads TGTGCCAGTAGTCAGTCAACTAATGAAAAACTGTTTTTT. Translated: CASSQSTNEKLFF.